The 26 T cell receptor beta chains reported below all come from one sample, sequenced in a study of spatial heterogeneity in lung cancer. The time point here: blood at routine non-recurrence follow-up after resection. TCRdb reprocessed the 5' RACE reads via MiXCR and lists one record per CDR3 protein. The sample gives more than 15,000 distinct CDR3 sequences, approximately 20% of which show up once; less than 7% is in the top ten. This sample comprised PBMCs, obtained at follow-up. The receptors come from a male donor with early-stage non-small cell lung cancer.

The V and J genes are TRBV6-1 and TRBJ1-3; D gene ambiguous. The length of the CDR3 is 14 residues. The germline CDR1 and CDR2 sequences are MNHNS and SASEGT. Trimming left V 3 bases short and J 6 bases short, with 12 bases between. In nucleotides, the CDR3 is TGTGCCAGCAGTGAGTCTTTAGAAGAAAACACCATATATTTT. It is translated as CASSESLEENTIYF.

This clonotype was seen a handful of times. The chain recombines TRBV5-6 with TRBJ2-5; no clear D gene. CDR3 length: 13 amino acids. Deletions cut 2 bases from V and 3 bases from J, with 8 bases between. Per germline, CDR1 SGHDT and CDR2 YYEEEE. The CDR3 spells CASSFLEKETQYF. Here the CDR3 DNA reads TGTGCCAGCAGCTTCCTGGAGAAAGAGACCCAGTACTTC.

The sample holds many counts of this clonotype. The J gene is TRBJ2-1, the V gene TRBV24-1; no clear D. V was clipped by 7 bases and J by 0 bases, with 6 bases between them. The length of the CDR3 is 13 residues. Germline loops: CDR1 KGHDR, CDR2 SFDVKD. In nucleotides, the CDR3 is TGTGCCACCAGCCAAGGCTCCTACAATGAGCAGTTCTTC. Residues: CATSQGSYNEQFF.

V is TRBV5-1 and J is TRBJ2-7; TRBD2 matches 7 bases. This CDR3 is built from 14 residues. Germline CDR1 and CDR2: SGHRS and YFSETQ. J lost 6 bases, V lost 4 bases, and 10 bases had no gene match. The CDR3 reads CASSPRGGVGEQYF. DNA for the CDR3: TGCGCCAGCAGCCCCCGGGGAGGGGTCGGCGAGCAGTACTTC. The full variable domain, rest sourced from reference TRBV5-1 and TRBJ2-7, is KAGVTQTPRYLIKTRGQQVTLSCSPISGHRSVSWYQQTPGQGLQFLFEYFSETQRNKGNFPGRFSGRQFSNSRSEMNVSTLELGDSALYLCASSPRGGVGEQYFGPGTRLTVT.

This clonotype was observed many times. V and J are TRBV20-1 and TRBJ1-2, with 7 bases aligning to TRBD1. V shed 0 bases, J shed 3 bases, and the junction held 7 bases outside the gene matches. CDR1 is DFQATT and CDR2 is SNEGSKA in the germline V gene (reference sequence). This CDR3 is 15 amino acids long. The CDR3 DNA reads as TGCAGTGCTAGAGATCGCAGGGGGATTTACTATGGCTACACCTTC. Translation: CSARDRRGIYYGYTF.

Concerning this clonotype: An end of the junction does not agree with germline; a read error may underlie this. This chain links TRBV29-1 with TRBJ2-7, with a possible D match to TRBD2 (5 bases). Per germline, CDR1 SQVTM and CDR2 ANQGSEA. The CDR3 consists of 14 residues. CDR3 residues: CGVLIDYLSYEQYF. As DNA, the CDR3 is TGCGGCGTTCTGATCGACTATCTCTCCTACGAGCAGTACTTC.

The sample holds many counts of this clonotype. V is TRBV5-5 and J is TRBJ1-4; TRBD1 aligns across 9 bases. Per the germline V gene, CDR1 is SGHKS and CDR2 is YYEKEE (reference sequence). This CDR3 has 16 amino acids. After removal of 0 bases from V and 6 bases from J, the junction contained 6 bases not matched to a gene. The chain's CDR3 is CASSLAGTGSDEKLFF. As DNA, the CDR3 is TGTGCCAGCAGCTTGGCCGGGACAGGGTCGGATGAAAAACTGTTTTTT.

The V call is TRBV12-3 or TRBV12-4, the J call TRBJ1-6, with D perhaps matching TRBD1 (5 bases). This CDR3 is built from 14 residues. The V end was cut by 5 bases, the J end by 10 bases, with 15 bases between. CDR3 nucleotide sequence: TGTGCCAGCAGTCGGGACGGAACGGGGTCACCCCTCCACTTT. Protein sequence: CASSRDGTGSPLHF.

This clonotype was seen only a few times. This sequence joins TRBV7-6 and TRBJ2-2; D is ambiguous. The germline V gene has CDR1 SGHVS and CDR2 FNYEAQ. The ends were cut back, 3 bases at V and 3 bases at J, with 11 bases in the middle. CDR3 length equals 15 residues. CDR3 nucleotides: TGTGCCAGCAGCTTTACTAACCTGGACACCGGGGAGCTGTTTTTT. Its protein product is CASSFTNLDTGELFF.

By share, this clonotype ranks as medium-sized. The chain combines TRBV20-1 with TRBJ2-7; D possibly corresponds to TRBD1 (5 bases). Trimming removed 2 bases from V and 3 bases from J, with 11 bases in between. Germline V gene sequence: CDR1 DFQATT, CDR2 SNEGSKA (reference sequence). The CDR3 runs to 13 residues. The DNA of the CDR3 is TGCAGTGCTAGAAAGGGGTCGCGCTACGAGCAGTACTTC. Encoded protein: CSARKGSRYEQYF.

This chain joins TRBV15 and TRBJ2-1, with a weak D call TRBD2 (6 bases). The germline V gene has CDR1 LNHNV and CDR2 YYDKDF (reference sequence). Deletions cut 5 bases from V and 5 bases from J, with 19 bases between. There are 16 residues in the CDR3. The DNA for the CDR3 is TGTGCCACCAGCCCCGGTCAGCGACTAGTCGACAATGAGCAGTTCTTC. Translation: CATSPGQRLVDNEQFF. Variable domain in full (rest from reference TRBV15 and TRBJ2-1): DAMVIQNPRYQVTQFGKPVTLSCSQTLNHNVMYWYQQKSSQAPKLLFHYYDKDFNNEADTPDNFQSRRPNTSFCFLDIRSPGLGDTAMYLCATSPGQRLVDNEQFFGPGTRLTVL.

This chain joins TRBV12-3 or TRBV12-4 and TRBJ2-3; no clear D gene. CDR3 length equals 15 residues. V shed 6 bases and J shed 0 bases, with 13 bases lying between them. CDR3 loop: CASSPGPASTDTQYF. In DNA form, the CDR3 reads TGTGCCAGCAGCCCAGGACCAGCTAGCACAGATACGCAGTATTTT.

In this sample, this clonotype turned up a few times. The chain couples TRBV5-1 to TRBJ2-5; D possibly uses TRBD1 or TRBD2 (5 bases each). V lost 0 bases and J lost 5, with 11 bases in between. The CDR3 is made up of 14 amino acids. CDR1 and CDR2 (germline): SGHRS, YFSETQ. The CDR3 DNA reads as TGCGCCAGCAGCTTGGGGGACCCTGGGGAGACCCAGTACTTC. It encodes CASSLGDPGETQYF.

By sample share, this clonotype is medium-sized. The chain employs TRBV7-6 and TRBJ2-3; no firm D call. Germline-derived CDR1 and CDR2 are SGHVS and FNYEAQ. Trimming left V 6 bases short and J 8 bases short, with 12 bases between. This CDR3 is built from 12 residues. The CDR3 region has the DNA TGTGCCAGCAGTAGAGACTGGGGTACGCAGTATTTT. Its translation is CASSRDWGTQYF.

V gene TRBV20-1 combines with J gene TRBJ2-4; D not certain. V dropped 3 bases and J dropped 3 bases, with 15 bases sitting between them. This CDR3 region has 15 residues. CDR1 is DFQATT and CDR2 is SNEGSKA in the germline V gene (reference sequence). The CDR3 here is CSASSHWAIKNIQYF. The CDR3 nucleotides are TGCAGTGCTAGCTCCCACTGGGCTATCAAAAACATTCAGTACTTC.

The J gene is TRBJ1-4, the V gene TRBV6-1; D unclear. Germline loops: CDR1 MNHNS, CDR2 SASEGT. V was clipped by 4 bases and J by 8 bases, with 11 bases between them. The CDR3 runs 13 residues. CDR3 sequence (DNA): TGTGCCAGCAGTGGGACCGAAGCGGAAAAACTGTTTTTT. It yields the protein CASSGTEAEKLFF.

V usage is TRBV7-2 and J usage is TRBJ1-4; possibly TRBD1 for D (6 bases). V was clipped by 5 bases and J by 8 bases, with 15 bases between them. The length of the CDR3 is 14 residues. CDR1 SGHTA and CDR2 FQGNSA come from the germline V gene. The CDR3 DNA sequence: TGTGCCAGCAGCCGTACAGGGTCGGGAGAAAAACTGTTTTTT. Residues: CASSRTGSGEKLFF. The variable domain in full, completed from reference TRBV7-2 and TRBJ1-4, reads GAGVSQSPSNKVTEKGKDVELRCDPISGHTALYWYRQSLGQGLEFLIYFQGNSAPDKSGLPSDRFSAERTGGSVSTLTIQRTQQEDSAVYLCASSRTGSGEKLFFGSGTQLSVL.

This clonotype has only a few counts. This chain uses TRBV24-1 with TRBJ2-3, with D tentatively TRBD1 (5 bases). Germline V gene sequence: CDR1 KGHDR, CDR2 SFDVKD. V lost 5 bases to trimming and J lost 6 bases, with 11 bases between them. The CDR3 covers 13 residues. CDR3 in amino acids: CATSVTKGDTQYF. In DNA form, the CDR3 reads TGTGCCACCAGTGTTACTAAGGGGGATACGCAGTATTTT.

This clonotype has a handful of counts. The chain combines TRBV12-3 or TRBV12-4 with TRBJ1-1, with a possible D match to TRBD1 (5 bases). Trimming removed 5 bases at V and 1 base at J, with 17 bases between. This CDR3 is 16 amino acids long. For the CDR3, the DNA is TGTGCCAGCAGTCGACAAGGGGCCAACCCGAACACTGAAGCTTTCTTT. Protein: CASSRQGANPNTEAFF.

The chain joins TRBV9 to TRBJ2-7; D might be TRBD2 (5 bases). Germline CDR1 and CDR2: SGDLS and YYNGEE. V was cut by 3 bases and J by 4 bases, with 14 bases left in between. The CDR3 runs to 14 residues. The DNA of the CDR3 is TGTGCCAGCAGCGGAGACTATCCGGCATACGAGCAGTACTTC. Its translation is CASSGDYPAYEQYF.

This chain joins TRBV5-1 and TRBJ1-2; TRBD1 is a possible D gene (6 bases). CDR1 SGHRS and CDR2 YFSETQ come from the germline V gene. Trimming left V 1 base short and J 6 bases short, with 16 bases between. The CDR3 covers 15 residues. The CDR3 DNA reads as TGCGCCAGCAGCTTGCAACAGGGTGTTAGCAATGGCTACACCTTC. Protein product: CASSLQQGVSNGYTF.

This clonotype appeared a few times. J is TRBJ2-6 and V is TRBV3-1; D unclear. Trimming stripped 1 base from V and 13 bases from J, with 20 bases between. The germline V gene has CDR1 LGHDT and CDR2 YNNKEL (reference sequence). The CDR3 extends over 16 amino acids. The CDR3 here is CASSQGTHSSTEVLTF. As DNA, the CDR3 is TGTGCCAGCAGCCAAGGGACGCACTCCTCCACAGAGGTCCTGACTTTC.

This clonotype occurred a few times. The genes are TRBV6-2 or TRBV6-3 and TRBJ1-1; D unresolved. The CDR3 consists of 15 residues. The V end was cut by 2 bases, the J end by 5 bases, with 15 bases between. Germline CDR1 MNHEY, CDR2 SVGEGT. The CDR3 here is CASSYGNQASTEAFF. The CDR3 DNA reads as TGTGCCAGCAGTTACGGCAACCAGGCGAGTACTGAAGCTTTCTTT.

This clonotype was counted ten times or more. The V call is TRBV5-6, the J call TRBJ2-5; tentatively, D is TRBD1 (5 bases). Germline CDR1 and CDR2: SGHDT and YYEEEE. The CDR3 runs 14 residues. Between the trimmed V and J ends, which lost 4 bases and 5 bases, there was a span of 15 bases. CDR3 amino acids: CASSIRRVRETQYF. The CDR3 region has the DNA TGTGCCAGCAGCATACGCAGGGTGAGGGAGACCCAGTACTTC.

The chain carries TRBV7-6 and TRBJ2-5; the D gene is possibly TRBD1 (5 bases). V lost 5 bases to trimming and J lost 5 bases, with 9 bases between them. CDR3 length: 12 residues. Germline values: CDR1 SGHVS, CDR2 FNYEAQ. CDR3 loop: CASSRQSETQYF. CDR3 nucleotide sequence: TGTGCCAGCAGCCGACAGTCGGAGACCCAGTACTTC.

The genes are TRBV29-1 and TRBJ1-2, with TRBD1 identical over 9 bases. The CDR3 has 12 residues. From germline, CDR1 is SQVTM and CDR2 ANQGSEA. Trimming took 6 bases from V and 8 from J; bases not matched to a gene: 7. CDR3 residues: CSVMGQGVGYTF. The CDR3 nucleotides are TGCAGCGTGATGGGACAGGGTGTAGGCTACACCTTC.